Given below is one T cell receptor (beta chain) in context. The antigen is not known. The CDR3 covers 14 residues. V was clipped by 7 bases and J by 4 bases; unmatched bases: 9. Incorporated into the TCR beta cDNA libraries were unique molecular identifiers, which served to reduce PCR and sequencing biases. One entry per CDR3 protein, called by TCRdb with MiXCR from the PCR reads. The data contain around 710,000 distinct CDR3 sequences, about half of them singletons. The source of the sample is a study of post-analysis software for immune sequencing data. Study-wide findings and caveats: Patients carried 4 or 5 TRBV segments more frequently than controls did, and TRBV5-6, TRBV5-1 and TRBV20-1 were among them.

The sample consisted of blood. The receptor was isolated from a girl between 10 and 17 years old with multiple sclerosis. The chain links TRBV12-3 or TRBV12-4 to TRBJ1-2, with 7 positions matching TRBD1. Here the CDR3 DNA reads TGTGCCAGCACTCAGAGGGGGCAAATCTATGGCTACACCTTC. This codes for CASTQRGQIYGYTF.